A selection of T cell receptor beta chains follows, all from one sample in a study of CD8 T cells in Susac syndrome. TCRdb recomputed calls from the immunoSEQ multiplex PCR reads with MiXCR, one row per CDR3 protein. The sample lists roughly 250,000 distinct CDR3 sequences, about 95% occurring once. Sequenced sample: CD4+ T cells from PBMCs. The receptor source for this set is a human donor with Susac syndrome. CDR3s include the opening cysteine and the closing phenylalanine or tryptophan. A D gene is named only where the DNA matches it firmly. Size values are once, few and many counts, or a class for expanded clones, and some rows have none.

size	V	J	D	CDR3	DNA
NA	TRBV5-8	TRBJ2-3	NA	CASSFGGYSTDTQYF	TGTGCCAGCAGCTTCGGCGGGTATAGCACAGATACGCAGTATTTT
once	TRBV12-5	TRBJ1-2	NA	CASGLGQNGYTF	TGTGCTAGTGGTTTGGGACAAAATGGCTACACCTTC
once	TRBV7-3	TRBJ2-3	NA	CASSLVGHDTQYF	TGTGCCAGCAGCTTAGTGGGGCATGATACGCAGTATTTT
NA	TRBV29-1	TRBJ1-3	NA	CSVDSGWPSGNTIYF	TGCAGCGTTGATTCGGGGTGGCCCTCTGGAAACACCATATATTTT
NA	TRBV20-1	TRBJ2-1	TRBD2	CSASTGTSGSIWEDEQFF	TGCAGTGCTTCCACCGGGACTAGCGGGAGTATATGGGAGGATGAGCAGTTCTTC
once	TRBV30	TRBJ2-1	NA	CAWSPGLLLLYNEQFF	TGTGCCTGGAGCCCGGGACTCCTCTTACTCTACAATGAGCAGTTCTTC
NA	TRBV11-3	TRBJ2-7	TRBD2	CASSPRLAGHDEQYF	TGTGCCAGCAGCCCCCGCCTAGCGGGTCATGACGAGCAGTACTTC
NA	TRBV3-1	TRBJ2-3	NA	CASSREGRPPDTQYF	TGTGCCAGCAGCCGTGAGGGGAGGCCCCCAGATACGCAGTATTTT
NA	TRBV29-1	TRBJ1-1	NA	CSVDVRAMRLGTEAFF	TGCAGCGTTGACGTCCGGGCCATGCGGCTGGGCACTGAAGCTTTCTTT
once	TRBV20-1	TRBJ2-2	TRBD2	CSATSGSGTGELFF	TGCAGTGCTACTAGCGGGAGCGGTACCGGGGAGCTGTTTTTT
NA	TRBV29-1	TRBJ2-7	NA	CSGRMGGVSYEQYF	TGCAGCGGACGAATGGGGGGCGTTTCCTACGAGCAGTACTTC
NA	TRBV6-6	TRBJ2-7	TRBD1	CASSPGQYYEQYF	TGTGCCAGCAGTCCGGGACAGTACTACGAGCAGTACTTC
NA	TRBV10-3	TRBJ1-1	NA	CAIRSRVPTEAFF	TGTGCCATCAGAAGCAGGGTTCCCACTGAAGCTTTCTTT
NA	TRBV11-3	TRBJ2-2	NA	CASSITNTGELFF	TGTGCCAGCAGCATAACGAACACCGGGGAGCTGTTTTTT
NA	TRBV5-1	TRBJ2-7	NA	CASSLATHGEQYF	TGCGCCAGCAGCTTGGCTACCCACGGCGAGCAGTACTTC
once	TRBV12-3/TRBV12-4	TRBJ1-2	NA	CATSTDANYGYTF	TGTGCCACCTCGACGGATGCTAACTATGGCTACACCTTC
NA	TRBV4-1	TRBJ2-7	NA	CASSQDQSSYEQYF	TGCGCCAGCAGCCAAGATCAAAGCTCATACGAGCAGTACTTC
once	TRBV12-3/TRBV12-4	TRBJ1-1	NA	CASSSTPTAMNTEAFF	TGTGCCAGCAGTAGCACTCCGACAGCGATGAACACTGAAGCTTTCTTT
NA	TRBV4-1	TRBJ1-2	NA	CASSPSSSDDYGYTF	TGCGCCAGCAGTCCCAGTTCCTCGGATGACTATGGCTACACCTTC
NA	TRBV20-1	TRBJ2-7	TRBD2	CSARSPGLAGVGEQYF	TGCAGTGCTAGGAGCCCTGGACTAGCGGGAGTCGGTGAGCAGTACTTC
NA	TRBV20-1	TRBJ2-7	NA	CSASRGRYEQYF	TGCAGTGCTAGCCGGGGAAGGTACGAGCAGTACTTC
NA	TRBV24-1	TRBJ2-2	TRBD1	CATSDATGATGELFF	TGTGCCACCAGTGATGCTACAGGGGCCACCGGGGAGCTGTTTTTT
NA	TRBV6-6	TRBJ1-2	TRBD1	CASTRGTGNGYTF	TGTGCCAGCACCCGCGGGACAGGGAATGGCTACACCTTC
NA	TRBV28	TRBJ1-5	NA	CASSARLGRPTQPQHF	TGTGCCAGCAGTGCCCGACTTGGACGGCCGACGCAGCCCCAGCATTTT
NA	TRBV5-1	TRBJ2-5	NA	CASSLGDSETQYF	TGCGCCAGCAGCTTAGGGGATTCGGAGACCCAGTACTTC
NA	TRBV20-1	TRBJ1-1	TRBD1	CSARVTTGDTEAFF	TGCAGTGCTAGAGTAACCACAGGGGACACTGAAGCTTTCTTT
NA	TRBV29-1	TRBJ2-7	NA	CSVGQRDVSYEQYF	TGCAGCGTTGGACAGAGGGACGTCTCCTACGAGCAGTACTTC
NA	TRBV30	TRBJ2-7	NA	CAWSSPVLGYEQYF	TGTGCCTGGAGCTCCCCCGTATTAGGCTACGAGCAGTACTTC
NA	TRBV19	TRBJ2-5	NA	CASSNTGPRRETQYF	TGTGCCAGTAGTAATACAGGGCCTAGACGAGAGACCCAGTACTTC
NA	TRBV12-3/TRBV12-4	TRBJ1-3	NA	CASSLEALYF	TGTGCCAGCAGTTTGGAGGCGCTATATTTT
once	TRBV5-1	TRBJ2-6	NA	CASRAGVSSGANVLTF	TGCGCCAGCAGGGCAGGGGTGAGCTCTGGGGCCAACGTCCTGACTTTC
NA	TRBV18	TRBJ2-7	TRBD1	CASSPRTGTTYEQYF	TGTGCCAGCTCACCCCGGACAGGCACAACCTACGAGCAGTACTTC
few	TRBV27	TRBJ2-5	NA	CASSPTRETQYF	TGTGCCAGCAGTCCTACGAGGGAGACCCAGTACTTC
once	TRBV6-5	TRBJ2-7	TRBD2	CASSYSGGRAVQYF	TGTGCCAGCAGTTACTCCGGCGGGAGGGCTGTGCAGTACTTC
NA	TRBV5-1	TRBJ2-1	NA	CASSPQVANEQFF	TGCGCCAGCAGCCCACAGGTAGCCAATGAGCAGTTCTTC
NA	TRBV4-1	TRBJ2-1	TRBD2	CASSPTLLSGTRKFF	TGCGCCAGCAGCCCGACCTTATTGTCCGGGACTAGAAAGTTCTTC
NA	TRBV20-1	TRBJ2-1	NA	CSAHASLPSSYNEQFF	TGCAGTGCCCACGCAAGTCTTCCAAGCTCCTACAATGAGCAGTTCTTC
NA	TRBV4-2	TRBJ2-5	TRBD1	CASSQDGNRDRAQETQYF	TGTGCCAGCAGCCAAGATGGGAACCGAGACAGGGCCCAAGAGACCCAGTACTTC
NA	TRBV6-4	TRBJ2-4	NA	CASARDPGGGIQYF	TGTGCCAGCGCACGGGACCCCGGTGGGGGCATTCAGTACTTC
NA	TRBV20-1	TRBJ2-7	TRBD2	CSAIRDSGRAYEQYF	TGCAGTGCTATACGAGATAGCGGGAGGGCCTACGAGCAGTACTTC
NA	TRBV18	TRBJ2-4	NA	CASSPGVAKNIQYF	TGTGCCAGCTCACCCGGGGTAGCCAAAAACATTCAGTACTTC
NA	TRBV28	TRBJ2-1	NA	CASQDRGYNEQFF	TGTGCCAGCCAAGACCGGGGCTACAATGAGCAGTTCTTC
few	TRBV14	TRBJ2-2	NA	CASSQGVNTGELFF	TGTGCCAGCAGCCAAGGGGTGAACACCGGGGAGCTGTTTTTT
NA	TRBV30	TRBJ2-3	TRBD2	CAWRDPLTSQSTDTQYF	TGTGCCTGGAGAGACCCCCTGACTAGCCAAAGCACAGATACGCAGTATTTT
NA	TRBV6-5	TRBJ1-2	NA	CASRSTAGYTF	TGTGCCAGCAGATCCACTGCTGGCTACACCTTC
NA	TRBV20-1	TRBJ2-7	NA	CSATGPGLVMDEQYF	TGCAGTGCCACGGGACCCGGCCTCGTTATGGACGAGCAGTACTTC
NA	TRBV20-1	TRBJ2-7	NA	CSARWASVSYEQYF	TGCAGTGCTAGATGGGCTAGCGTATCCTACGAGCAGTACTTC
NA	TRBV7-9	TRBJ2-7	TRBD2	CASSLGGVAGGPRTYEQYF	TGTGCCAGCAGCTTAGGAGGCGTGGCGGGAGGGCCAAGAACCTACGAGCAGTACTTC